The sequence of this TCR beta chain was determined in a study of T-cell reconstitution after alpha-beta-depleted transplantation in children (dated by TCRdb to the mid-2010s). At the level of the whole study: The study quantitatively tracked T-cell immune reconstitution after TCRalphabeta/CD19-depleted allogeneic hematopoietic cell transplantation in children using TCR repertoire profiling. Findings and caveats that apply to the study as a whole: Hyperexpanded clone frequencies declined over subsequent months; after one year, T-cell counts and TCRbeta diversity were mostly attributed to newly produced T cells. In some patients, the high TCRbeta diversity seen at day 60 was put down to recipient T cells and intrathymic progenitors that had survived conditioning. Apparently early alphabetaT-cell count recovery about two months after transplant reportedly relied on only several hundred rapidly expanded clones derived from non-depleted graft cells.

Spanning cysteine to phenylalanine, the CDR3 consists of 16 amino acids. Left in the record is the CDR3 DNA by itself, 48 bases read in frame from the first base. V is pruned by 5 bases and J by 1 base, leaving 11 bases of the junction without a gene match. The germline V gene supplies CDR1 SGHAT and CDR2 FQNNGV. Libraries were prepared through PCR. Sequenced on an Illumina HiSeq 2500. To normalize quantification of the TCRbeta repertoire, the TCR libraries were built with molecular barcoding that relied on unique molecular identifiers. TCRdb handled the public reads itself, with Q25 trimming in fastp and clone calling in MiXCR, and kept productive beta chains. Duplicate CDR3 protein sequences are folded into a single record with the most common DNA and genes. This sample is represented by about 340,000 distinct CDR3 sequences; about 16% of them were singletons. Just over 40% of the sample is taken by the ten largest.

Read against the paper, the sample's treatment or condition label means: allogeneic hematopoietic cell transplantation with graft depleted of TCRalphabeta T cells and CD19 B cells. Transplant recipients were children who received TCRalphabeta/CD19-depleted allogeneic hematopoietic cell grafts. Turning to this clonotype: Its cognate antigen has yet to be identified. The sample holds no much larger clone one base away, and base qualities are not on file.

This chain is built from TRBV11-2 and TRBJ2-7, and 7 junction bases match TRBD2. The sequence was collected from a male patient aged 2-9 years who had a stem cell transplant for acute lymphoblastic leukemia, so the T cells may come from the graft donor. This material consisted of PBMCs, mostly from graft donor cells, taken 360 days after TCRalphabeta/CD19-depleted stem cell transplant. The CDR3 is CASSPPSGIRSYEQYF. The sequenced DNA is TGTGCCAGCAGCCCCCCCAGCGGGATACGGTCCTACGAGCAGTACTTC.